This TCR beta chain appears in the sequencing data of a study of T cells in Graves' hyperthyroidism and ophthalmopathy. As for the study in general: Once the initial diagnosis was made, peripheral blood was obtained before any treatment.

Authors of the study amplified TCR beta CDR3 regions from RNA transcripts. Primed by the HTBI set, a first-round RT-PCR was run on the TCR CDR3. TCRdb reanalysed the multiplex PCR reads using MiXCR and keeps one entry per CDR3 protein. The table includes roughly 700,000 distinct CDR3 sequences, 17% detected once. This clonotype was seen more than once but under ten times. An approximately 10 ml volume of fresh peripheral blood provided the PBMCs. Specimen: blood. This clonotype was sampled from a man in his fifties with Graves' hyperthyroidism.

CDR3 in amino acids: CASSSEGRMADTQYF. CDR3 coding DNA: TGTGCCAGCAGCTCAGAAGGACGGATGGCAGATACGCAGTATTTT. The rearrangement uses TRBV5-4 and TRBJ2-3; D remains unclear. Per germline, CDR1 SGHNT and CDR2 YYREEE (reference sequence). The CDR3 extends over 15 amino acids. V gave up 3 bases and J gave up 4 bases, with 15 bases separating them.